These 11 T cell receptor beta chains came from one sample sequenced in a study of cytomegalovirus exposure and HLA in healthy donors. Both 60 Vbeta primers and 13 Jbeta primers went into the PCR. Produced via immunoSEQ multiplex PCR; TCRdb's table is partial and in-frame only. In the table there are about 130,000 clones, roughly 74% of which are singletons. The sample comprised PBMCs. Receptors were obtained from a woman in her fifties or sixties in good health and CMV-seropositive.

The table lists this clone with a count of one. The chain couples TRBV5-1 to TRBJ2-2; D perhaps matches TRBD1 (6 bases). The V and J ends lost 1 base and 4 bases respectively, with 14 bases between them. There are 16 residues in the CDR3. From germline, CDR1 is SGHRS and CDR2 YFSETQ. In DNA, the CDR3 is TGCGCCAGCAGCTTGCTAGGGCAGGGGACCACCGGGGAGCTGTTTTTT. It translates to CASSLLGQGTTGELFF.

The chain has TRBV28 and TRBJ1-1; D gene uncertain. The CDR3 length is 12 residues. Germline lookup yields CDR1 MDHEN and CDR2 SYDVKM. V was shortened by 5 bases and J by 0 bases, with 4 bases between the two germline ends. The chain's CDR3 is CASSIMNTEAFF. CDR3 DNA: TGTGCCAGCAGTATCATGAACACTGAAGCTTTCTTT.

This chain connects TRBV25-1 to TRBJ1-2, with a possible D match to TRBD1 (6 bases). The CDR3 is 13 residues long. Germline values: CDR1 MGHDK, CDR2 SYGVNS. Trimming stripped 8 bases from V and 6 bases from J, with 16 bases between. CDR3 residues: CASRPTGGDGYTF. The CDR3 DNA reads TGTGCCAGCCGCCCGACAGGTGGGGATGGCTACACCTTC.

This clone has only a few counts. J is TRBJ1-1 and V is TRBV7-9; the D gene is possibly TRBD1 (6 bases). This CDR3 region has 15 residues. The germline V and J ends were trimmed by 5 bases and 4 bases, with 17 bases remaining between them. The germline gives CDR1 SEHNR, CDR2 FQNEAQ (reference sequence). CDR3 DNA sequence: TGTGCCAGCAGCCGTAGGGGGGGGCTGGGCACTGAAGCTTTCTTT. Protein product: CASSRRGGLGTEAFF.

The chain employs TRBV2 and TRBJ1-6, with D possibly matching TRBD1 (5 bases). V dropped 6 bases and J dropped 0 bases, with 12 bases sitting between them. The CDR3 totals 16 residues. The V gene's germline CDR1 is SNHLY and CDR2 FYNNEI. CDR3 bases: TGTGCCAGCAGGCTGGACACCGTCTCCTATAATTCACCCCTCCACTTT. It specifies CASRLDTVSYNSPLHF.

In this sample, this clone turned up once. V gene TRBV11-3 combines with J gene TRBJ1-2; TRBD1 aligns across 7 bases. Unmatched junction bases numbered 4, after V lost 2 bases and J lost 4 bases. This CDR3 has 14 residues. Germline CDR1 and CDR2: SGHNT and YENEEA. CDR3 protein: CASSLRQGIYGYTF. CDR3 in DNA: TGTGCCAGCAGCTTACGACAGGGAATCTATGGCTACACCTTC.

The chain employs TRBV25-1 and TRBJ1-4, with D possibly matching TRBD1 (6 bases). V lost 5 bases, J lost 4 bases, and 14 bases lay in between. This CDR3 region has 15 residues. Germline CDR1 and CDR2: MGHDK and SYGVNS. The CDR3, as DNA: TGTGCCAGCAGTCCCACGGGACAATTTAATGAAAAACTGTTTTTT. This codes for CASSPTGQFNEKLFF.

The J gene is TRBJ1-2, the V gene TRBV18, with D possibly TRBD1 on 6 matching bases. Germline CDR1 is KGHSH and CDR2 is LQKENI. Trimming removed 2 bases from V and 8 bases from J, with 12 bases in between. CDR3 length: 13 amino acids. The CDR3 protein is CASSPLGGLGYTF. The CDR3, as DNA: TGTGCCAGCTCACCATTGGGGGGGCTGGGCTACACCTTC.

This rearrangement joins TRBV21-1 to TRBJ1-5; TRBD1, the table's D call, was not compared with the DNA. TRBV21-1 is a pseudogene locus. This CDR3 is built from 17 residues. The CDR3 region has the DNA TGTGCCAGCAGCCACGACAGGACTTCGGGCAGCAATCAGCCCCAGCATTTT. It encodes CASSHDRTSGSNQPQHF.

The rearrangement joins TRBV5-4 to TRBJ1-3; 7 nucleotides agree with TRBD1. The CDR3 sequence is 16 residues long. After removal of 4 bases from V and 0 bases from J, the junction contained 7 bases not matched to a gene. Looked up from germline, CDR1 is SGHNT and CDR2 is YYREEE (reference sequence). The CDR3 region is CASSLGQLSSGNTIYF. The CDR3 DNA sequence: TGTGCCAGCAGCCTGGGACAGCTGTCCTCTGGAAACACCATATATTTT.

The chain joins TRBV5-1 to TRBJ2-1, with 9 bases aligning to TRBD1. Germline CDR1 SGHRS, CDR2 YFSETQ. The CDR3 is 14 amino acids. Trimming removed 2 bases from V and 5 bases from J; junction bases left unmatched: 2. CDR3: CASSFGQGNNEQFF. The CDR3 coding sequence is TGCGCCAGCAGCTTCGGACAGGGGAACAATGAGCAGTTCTTC. Filled out from reference TRBV5-1 and TRBJ2-1, the complete variable domain reads KAGVTQTPRYLIKTRGQQVTLSCSPISGHRSVSWYQQTPGQGLQFLFEYFSETQRNKGNFPGRFSGRQFSNSRSEMNVSTLELGDSALYLCASSFGQGNNEQFFGPGTRLTVL.